The entry below describes one T cell receptor (beta chain). This receptor's antigen is unknown. Per-base qualities were not stored, and no clone one base away is much larger. TCR cDNA was synthesized by 5'RACE template switching, through which a universal primer site and unique molecular identifiers were introduced. Priming of cDNA synthesis was performed from both the TCR alpha and TCR beta constant segments. Library amplification used two PCR steps, and the second PCR step added sample barcodes and sequencing adapters. Libraries were sequenced on Illumina HiSeq 2500 (2x100 bp) or NovaSeq (2x150 bp). In the source study's methods: MIGEC handled demultiplexing of reads and collapsing into UMI consensus sequences, while MiXCR performed V(D)J alignment. Clonotypes responding to the vaccine were identified with edgeR on replicate PBMC samples, with the criteria of FDR below 0.01 and a log2 fold change above 5 up to day 15. Each bulk clonotype was labeled CD4 or CD8 based on which sequenced repertoire, CD4 or CD8, contained the clonotype at higher abundance. In TCRdb, the public reads were trimmed at Q25 with fastp and aligned with MiXCR, with productive beta chains retained. CDR3 protein sequences are deduplicated, and each keeps its most common genes and DNA. TCRdb assigned the V and J calls; the authors' analysis was not used. This sample has approximately 250,000 distinct CDR3 sequences in its table, and around 6.7% of those were observed once. The ten top clones hold approximately 1.1% of the sample.

V is reduced by 0 bases and J by 5 bases, leaving a spacing of 9 bases between them. Reading the germline V gene gives CDR1 SGHRS and CDR2 YFSETQ. There are 14 amino acids in the CDR3, from cysteine to phenylalanine inclusive. Left in the record is the CDR3 DNA by itself, 42 bases read in frame from the first base. This sample is drawn from a study of T cells after yellow fever vaccination (dated by TCRdb to 2018 to 2020). With respect to the entire study: The SMART-Seq v4 Ultra Low Input RNA kit was used to prepare libraries from fractions with low cell numbers. To follow T-cell clones before and after primary and booster YFV17D yellow fever vaccination, bulk TCR alpha and beta repertoires were sequenced over time. Blood was drawn at multiple timepoints before and after primary and secondary immunization, with bulk PBMC replicates and cell subsets isolated. Two healthy male donors, one aged 18 to 30 and one aged 30 to 40 years, made up the cohort.

General study outcomes and caveats: A small fraction of clonotypes showed up in both the CD4 and CD8 compartments, probably as a result of convergent recombination. Because only two donors were included in the study, the extent to which the findings can be generalized is limited. Computational filtering was required because FACS-sorted repertoires could contain abundant contaminating clonotypes from the bulk population. The secondary T-cell response was found to be weaker but faster than the primary response, with a peak reached on day 5 rather than on day 15. After the booster, most of the clones that had expanded following primary vaccination were detected again (almost 98% of CD4 and around 88% of CD8), which suggests that memory was broadly maintained.

This specimen's treatment or condition label, per the study, means: live attenuated yellow fever vaccine strain. PBMCs were isolated from peripheral blood using a standard Ficoll-Paque protocol. Dynabeads CD4 and CD8 positive selection kits were used to isolate the CD4 and CD8 T-cell fractions. RNA was extracted with TriZol from bulk PBMCs, CD4 and CD8 fractions, and dextramer-positive and dextramer-negative fractions. The sequence is built from TRBV5-1 and TRBJ2-1; the D gene cannot be resolved reliably. Specimen: CD4+ T cells sorted from PBMCs, collected on the day of the yellow fever booster vaccination. This clonotype originated in a young man who received the YFV17D yellow fever vaccine. The DNA reads as follows: TGCGCCAGCAGCTTGGGGGGTCAACACAATGAGCAGTTCTTC. Its protein product is CASSLGGQHNEQFF.